The next 32 T cell receptor beta chains were all read from a single sample in a study of blood T cell repertoires in COVID-19. Some clones are missing from TCRdb's copy, which holds only in-frame ones; the method was immunoSEQ multiplex PCR. The table lists more than 150,000 clones, under 85% of them singletons. The specimen sequenced was peripheral blood. These receptors were obtained from a man between 60 and 75 years old with active or convalescent COVID-19.

This sequence joins TRBV28 and TRBJ1-1, with 8 bases aligning to TRBD1. Germline assignment: CDR1 MDHEN and CDR2 SYDVKM. Unmatched junction bases numbered 0, after V lost 3 bases and J lost 3 bases. The CDR3 has 13 residues. The CDR3 sequence is CASSLDRDTEAFF. The CDR3 bases are TGTGCCAGCAGTTTGGACAGGGACACTGAAGCTTTCTTT.

This clone was picked up a small number of times. The chain uses TRBV9 and TRBJ2-3; TRBD2 might be the D (5 bases). This CDR3 comprises 16 residues. Deletions cut 4 bases from V and 4 bases from J, with 19 bases between. Germline values: CDR1 SGDLS, CDR2 YYNGEE. In DNA form, the CDR3 reads TGTGCCAGCAGCCCCCCGCGAGGGTTTGGCGCAGATACGCAGTATTTT. Encoded protein: CASSPPRGFGADTQYF.

V is TRBV7-6 and J is TRBJ2-2; TRBD1 matches at 8 bases. Trimming took 5 bases from V and 1 from J; bases not matched to a gene: 0. Germline assignment: CDR1 SGHVS and CDR2 FNYEAQ. The CDR3 spans 14 residues. The DNA for the CDR3 is TGTGCCAGCAGCGGACAGGGGAACACCGGGGAGCTGTTTTTT. Translated, it gives CASSGQGNTGELFF.

This rearrangement joins TRBV6-2 or TRBV6-3 to TRBJ2-7, with D possibly TRBD1 on 5 matching bases. Trimming shortened V by 2 bases and J by 0 bases, and 17 bases separated the two germline ends. Germline V gene sequence: CDR1 MNHEY, CDR2 SVGEGT. The CDR3 totals 17 residues. This CDR3 is CASSYPHLRDYSYEQYF. For the CDR3, the DNA is TGTGCCAGCAGTTACCCCCACCTCAGGGATTACTCCTACGAGCAGTACTTC.

The chain uses TRBV30 and TRBJ2-7, with D perhaps TRBD2 (5 bases). The germline V gene has CDR1 GTSNPN and CDR2 SVGIG (reference sequence). The length of the CDR3 is 16 residues. V lost 5 bases and J lost 0, with 20 bases in between. CDR3 protein: CAWDCATASRSYEQYF. The CDR3 DNA reads TGTGCCTGGGATTGTGCCACGGCTAGCCGCTCCTACGAGCAGTACTTC.

The V gene is TRBV7-9, the J gene TRBJ2-7, with D perhaps matching TRBD1 (6 bases). Germline assignment: CDR1 SEHNR and CDR2 FQNEAQ (reference sequence). Trimming removed 5 bases at V and 3 bases at J, with 17 bases between. This CDR3 comprises 15 residues. The CDR3 is CASSPWGQGFYEQYF. The CDR3 DNA reads TGTGCCAGCAGCCCCTGGGGGCAGGGCTTCTACGAGCAGTACTTC.

The chain employs TRBV28 and TRBJ2-3, with 9 positions matching TRBD1. Germline CDR1 MDHEN, CDR2 SYDVKM. The CDR3 extends over 15 amino acids. The V and J ends lost 8 bases and 2 bases, in that order; junction bases with no gene match: 8. This CDR3 reads CASLHTGGPTDTQYF. The DNA for the CDR3 is TGTGCCAGCCTTCACACAGGGGGCCCCACAGATACGCAGTATTTT. Supplemented by reference TRBV28 and TRBJ2-3, the full variable domain reads DVKVTQSSRYLVKRTGEKVFLECVQDMDHENMFWYRQDPGLGLRLIYFSYDVKMKEKGDIPEGYSVSREKKERFSLILESASTNQTSMYLCASLHTGGPTDTQYFGPGTRLTVL.

This chain uses TRBV4-1 with TRBJ1-1; TRBD1 is a possible D gene (5 bases). CDR1 is MGHRA, CDR2 YSYEKL, per germline. The CDR3 runs 16 residues. The V end was cut by 1 base, the J end by 0 bases, with 12 bases between. CDR3 sequence reads: CASSQAQGMVNTEAFF. Written as DNA, the CDR3 is TGCGCCAGCAGCCAAGCCCAGGGAATGGTGAACACTGAAGCTTTCTTT.

The chain employs TRBV18 and TRBJ1-5; TRBD1 matches 8 bases. This CDR3 comprises 16 residues. V trimming: 5 bases; J trimming: 5 bases; junction bases outside the gene matches: 11. Germline lookup yields CDR1 KGHSH and CDR2 LQKENI. This CDR3 is CASSNLGQGGDQPQHF. The CDR3 bases are TGTGCCAGCTCAAACCTCGGACAGGGTGGCGATCAGCCCCAGCATTTT.

V usage is TRBV30 and J usage is TRBJ2-7; TRBD2 aligns across 8 bases. Germline V CDR1 and CDR2: GTSNPN, SVGIG (reference sequence). After removal of 5 bases from V and 5 bases from J, the junction contained 11 bases not matched to a gene. This CDR3 contains 14 residues. The CDR3 DNA follows: TGTGCCTGGGGGCCCGGGACTAGGTACCACGAGCAGTACTTC. As protein: CAWGPGTRYHEQYF. Based on the CDR3 plus reference TRBV30 and TRBJ2-7, the full variable domain is SQTIHQWPATLVQPVGSPLSLECTVEGTSNPNLYWYRQAAGRGLQLLFYSVGIGQISSEVPQNLSASRPQDRQFILSSKKLLLSDSGFYLCAWGPGTRYHEQYFGPGTRLTVT.

The J gene is TRBJ1-6, the V gene TRBV2; 8 nucleotides align to TRBD1. The trim removed 10 bases at V and 4 bases at J, leaving 6 bases unmatched. The CDR3 spans 14 residues. The germline gives CDR1 SNHLY, CDR2 FYNNEI. The CDR3 spells CAIRTGSYNSPLHF. In DNA form, the CDR3 reads TGTGCCATTCGGACAGGGTCGTATAATTCACCCCTCCACTTT. Based on the CDR3 plus reference TRBV2 and TRBJ1-6, the full variable domain is EPEVTQTPSHQVTQMGQEVILRCVPISNHLYFYWYRQILGQKVEFLVSFYNNEISEKSEIFDDQFSVERPDGSNFTLKIRSTKLEDSAMYFCAIRTGSYNSPLHFGNGTRLTVT.

The chain has TRBV10-3 and TRBJ2-2, with 9 nucleotides matching TRBD2. From germline, CDR1 is ENHRY and CDR2 SYGVKD. The CDR3 consists of 15 residues. V was clipped by 6 bases and J by 5 bases; unmatched bases: 7. Here the CDR3 DNA reads TGTGCCATCAGGGCAGCGGGAGGAGGGACCGGGGAGCTGTTTTTT. This sequence encodes CAIRAAGGGTGELFF.

The chain uses TRBV28 and TRBJ2-7; 12 bases are a match to TRBD2. The CDR3 has 16 amino acids. V shed 3 bases, J shed 0 bases, and the junction held 3 bases outside the gene matches. The germline V gene has CDR1 MDHEN and CDR2 SYDVKM. The CDR3 loop is CASSFQTSGSSYEQYF. CDR3 coding DNA: TGTGCCAGCAGTTTCCAGACTAGCGGGAGCTCCTACGAGCAGTACTTC.

The V and J genes are TRBV5-1 and TRBJ2-3; 9 nucleotides align to TRBD1. Germline trimming cut 2 bases from V and 4 bases from J; bases unmatched to any gene: 2. CDR1 and CDR2 from the germline V gene are SGHRS and YFSETQ. The CDR3 has 14 amino acids. The CDR3 DNA is TGCGCCAGCAGCTTTGGACAGGGGCCAGATACGCAGTATTTT. This gives the protein CASSFGQGPDTQYF.

The V gene is TRBV6-5, the J gene TRBJ1-1; TRBD1 is a possible D gene (6 bases). V was pared by 0 bases and J by 1 base, with 12 bases between. The CDR3 runs to 16 residues. CDR1 is MNHEY and CDR2 is SVGAGI in the germline V gene. The CDR3, as DNA: TGTGCCAGCAGTTACTCGGGGCTACAGGGGAACACTGAAGCTTTCTTT. Amino acid sequence: CASSYSGLQGNTEAFF.

This clone was detected only a few times. The rearrangement uses TRBV5-6 and TRBJ1-1, with D hard to call. Trimming took 0 bases from V and 1 from J, leaving 13 bases between them. The CDR3 consists of 16 residues. Germline CDR1 SGHDT, CDR2 YYEEEE. The CDR3, as DNA: TGTGCCAGCAGCTTGGCCGGTTTTCCGAGGAACACTGAAGCTTTCTTT. The encoded protein is CASSLAGFPRNTEAFF.

The chain carries TRBV5-6 and TRBJ2-3, with 11 bases matching TRBD2. There are 16 residues in the CDR3. Germline assignment: CDR1 SGHDT and CDR2 YYEEEE. Trimming cost V 4 bases and J 0 bases; bases outside gene matches: 4. The DNA of the CDR3 is TGTGCCAGCAGCCCAGGGACTAGCGGTAGCACAGATACGCAGTATTTT. This gives the protein CASSPGTSGSTDTQYF.

This clone was picked up one time. This chain connects TRBV6-1 to TRBJ2-7; 8 bases map to TRBD2. This CDR3 spans 15 amino acids. The germline V gene has CDR1 MNHNS and CDR2 SASEGT. V dropped 3 bases and J dropped 3; count of bases not matched to a gene: 7. CDR3 sequence: CASSETTGGSYEQYF. DNA for the CDR3: TGTGCCAGCAGTGAGACTACGGGAGGGAGCTACGAGCAGTACTTC.

This clone was picked up a small number of times. The V call is TRBV28, the J call TRBJ1-1, with 7 bases identical to TRBD1. Germline loops: CDR1 MDHEN, CDR2 SYDVKM. Trimming took 8 bases from V and 9 from J; bases not matched to a gene: 12. The CDR3 contains 13 residues. The CDR3 coding sequence is TGTGCCAGCGGTACCTCCAGGGGGTCGAAAGCTTTCTTT. It specifies CASGTSRGSKAFF.

This clone was counted only a few times. This chain connects TRBV5-1 to TRBJ2-7; TRBD2 agrees at 9 bases. J gave up 2 bases and V 3 bases, and 3 bases lay outside the gene matches. Germline lookup yields CDR1 SGHRS and CDR2 YFSETQ. The CDR3 extends over 14 amino acids. For the CDR3, the DNA is TGCGCCAGCAGCTCGACTAGCGGAACCTACGAGCAGTACTTC. Residues: CASSSTSGTYEQYF.

This rearrangement joins TRBV28 to TRBJ2-7; D possibly corresponds to TRBD2 (7 bases). This CDR3 region has 14 residues. Germline loops: CDR1 MDHEN, CDR2 SYDVKM. V was cut by 8 bases and J by 3 bases, with 17 bases left in between. The CDR3 region is CASGGGARLYEQYF. The CDR3, as DNA: TGTGCCAGCGGCGGGGGCGCAAGGCTCTACGAGCAGTACTTC.

This chain connects TRBV5-1 to TRBJ1-2; perhaps TRBD1 as D (5 bases). The CDR3 covers 13 residues. Trimming took 2 bases from V and 6 from J, leaving 11 bases between them. Germline loops: CDR1 SGHRS, CDR2 YFSETQ. The DNA of the CDR3 is TGCGCCAGCAGCTTACGGGCAGGGAATGGCTACACCTTC. The encoded protein is CASSLRAGNGYTF.

A single count supports this clone. The gene calls are TRBV5-1 and TRBJ2-7; tentatively, D is TRBD1 (6 bases). CDR1 SGHRS and CDR2 YFSETQ come from the germline V gene. Trimming cost V 1 base and J 4 bases, with 15 bases left between them. The CDR3 has 15 amino acids. The CDR3 DNA follows: TGCGCCAGCAGCTTGTTTACAGGGAAGGAATACGAGCAGTACTTC. Amino acid sequence: CASSLFTGKEYEQYF.

The V and J genes are TRBV7-9 and TRBJ1-4; D might be TRBD1 (5 bases). Between the trimmed V and J ends, which lost 3 bases and 5 bases, there was a span of 10 bases. The V gene's germline CDR1 is SEHNR and CDR2 FQNEAQ (reference sequence). The CDR3 has 14 amino acids. The chain's CDR3 is CASSLGRGNEKLFF. For the CDR3, the DNA is TGTGCCAGCAGCTTGGGACGGGGGAATGAAAAACTGTTTTTT.

The rearrangement joins TRBV5-1 to TRBJ2-3; TRBD1 might be the D (6 bases). The germline V gene encodes CDR1 SGHRS and CDR2 YFSETQ. V was shortened by 1 base and J by 2 bases, with 8 bases between the two germline ends. This CDR3 has 14 residues. The CDR3 region has the DNA TGCGCCAGCAGCTTGACAGGGTACACAGATACGCAGTATTTT. Its protein is CASSLTGYTDTQYF.

The chain links TRBV28 to TRBJ2-1; 7 positions agree with TRBD2. This CDR3 is 16 amino acids long. CDR1 is MDHEN and CDR2 is SYDVKM in the germline V gene. The V segment lost 3 bases and the J segment 2 bases; nucleotides outside the gene matches: 7. The CDR3 DNA is TGTGCCAGCAGTTTGGGGGGGAGGGCCCCCTACAATGAGCAGTTCTTC. As protein: CASSLGGRAPYNEQFF.

The chain is built from TRBV25-1 and TRBJ2-7; 7 bases are a match to TRBD2. The germline V gene has CDR1 MGHDK and CDR2 SYGVNS. V was pared by 6 bases and J by 4 bases, with 12 bases of the junction left unmatched. This CDR3 comprises 15 residues. CDR3 DNA sequence: TGTGCCAGCAGCCCTTGGGGGGGGAACCAGTACGAGCAGTACTTC. This translates into CASSPWGGNQYEQYF.

This chain uses TRBV5-1 with TRBJ2-5; D remains unclear. The CDR3 totals 15 residues. The germline V and J ends were trimmed by 2 bases and 4 bases, with 15 bases remaining between them. Per germline, CDR1 SGHRS and CDR2 YFSETQ. The CDR3: CASSFGGYGTETQYF. Here the CDR3 DNA reads TGCGCCAGCAGCTTTGGCGGTTATGGAACAGAGACCCAGTACTTC.

The chain recombines TRBV27 with TRBJ1-3; 7 bases line up with TRBD1. J was trimmed by 7 bases and V by 0 bases; bases with no gene match: 6. CDR1 MNHEY and CDR2 SMNVEV come from the germline V gene (reference sequence). The CDR3 is made up of 15 amino acids. Here the CDR3 DNA reads TGTGCCAGCAGTTTATCTCGACAGGGATCGAACACCATATATTTT. Amino acids: CASSLSRQGSNTIYF.

This clone appeared a few times. The J gene is TRBJ2-6, the V gene TRBV19, with TRBD1 matching 9 bases. Germline values: CDR1 LNHDA, CDR2 SQIVND (reference sequence). There are 18 residues in the CDR3. V trimming: 6 bases; J trimming: 2 bases; junction bases outside the gene matches: 11. In nucleotides, the CDR3 is TGTGCCAGTAGAAAATCCGGGACAGGGTCGGCTGGGGCCAACGTCCTGACTTTC. This translates into CASRKSGTGSAGANVLTF.

This chain connects TRBV5-1 to TRBJ2-7; possibly TRBD1 for D (7 bases). Deletions cut 4 bases from V and 1 base from J, with 18 bases between. The CDR3 runs 16 residues. Per the germline V gene, CDR1 is SGHRS and CDR2 is YFSETQ. The CDR3 here is CASSISGGPNSYEQYF. DNA for the CDR3: TGCGCCAGCAGCATCTCAGGGGGGCCCAATTCCTACGAGCAGTACTTC. Based on the CDR3 plus reference TRBV5-1 and TRBJ2-7, the full variable domain is KAGVTQTPRYLIKTRGQQVTLSCSPISGHRSVSWYQQTPGQGLQFLFEYFSETQRNKGNFPGRFSGRQFSNSRSEMNVSTLELGDSALYLCASSISGGPNSYEQYFGPGTRLTVT.

The J gene is TRBJ2-3, the V gene TRBV5-4; 9 positions agree with TRBD1. After removal of 3 bases from V and 6 bases from J, the junction contained 5 bases not matched to a gene. The CDR3 runs 14 residues. The V gene's germline CDR1 is SGHNT and CDR2 YYREEE (reference sequence). The CDR3 reads CASSSRDRVDTQYF. The DNA of the CDR3 is TGTGCCAGCAGCTCAAGGGACAGGGTGGATACGCAGTATTTT.